The 11 T cell receptor beta chains in this list originate from one sample, sequenced in a study of blood T cell repertoires in COVID-19 (TCRdb year 2020). Receptor amplification or capture employed the immunoSEQ multiplex PCR assay. In its TCRdb copy, this immuneACCESS table keeps in-frame sequences only and misses some clones. Where compared with another copy, unresolved V genes explain less than half of these, and the others have no known cause. This sample is represented by about 120,000 clones; roughly 84% of them were singletons. Roughly 3.5% of the sample goes to the ten largest clones. Input material: PBMCs or T cells enriched from blood (not recorded which). The receptors shown here come from a woman aged 30 to 39 who had recovered from COVID-19.

The rearrangement uses TRBV9 and TRBJ2-7; D might be TRBD1 (6 bases). This CDR3 comprises 16 residues. CDR1 and CDR2 from the germline V gene are SGDLS and YYNGEE. Trimming left V 0 bases short and J 0 bases short, with 13 bases between. The CDR3: CASSVGQGLSSYEQYF. The CDR3 region has the DNA TGTGCCAGCAGCGTAGGTCAGGGGCTGAGCTCCTACGAGCAGTACTTC.

The chain uses TRBV18 and TRBJ1-4; TRBD1 agrees at 8 bases. This CDR3 spans 14 amino acids. CDR1 is KGHSH and CDR2 is LQKENI in the germline V gene. The V gene end was trimmed by 3 bases and the J gene end by 8 bases; junction bases not matched to a gene: 5. CDR3: CASSPQGAGEKLFF. CDR3 bases: TGTGCCAGCTCACCTCAGGGGGCGGGAGAAAAACTGTTTTTT.

Only a few counts were recorded for this clone. For the CDR3, the DNA is TGTGCCAGCAGTGACTCCCAGCGGGAGAATGTGAATGAGCAGTTCTTC. It translates to CASSDSQRENVNEQFF. V and J are TRBV6-4 and TRBJ2-1, with 8 positions matching TRBD2. Trimming took 0 bases from V and 7 from J; bases not matched to a gene: 8. The CDR3 spans 16 residues. Germline CDR1 MRHNA, CDR2 SNTAGT.

The chain couples TRBV7-8 to TRBJ1-5; weak D call: TRBD1 (6 bases). Germline V gene sequence: CDR1 SGHVS, CDR2 FQNEAQ. With 6 bases removed from V and 5 bases from J, the gap between germline ends came to 14 bases. CDR3 size: 14 residues. Here the CDR3 DNA reads TGTGCCAGCAGTGAGACAGGTCCCCATCAGCCCCAGCATTTT. It specifies CASSETGPHQPQHF.

The chain couples TRBV3-1 (or the pseudogene TRBV3-2) to TRBJ2-5, with a possible D match to TRBD2 (6 bases). This CDR3 region has 15 residues. CDR1 is LGHDT, CDR2 YNNKEL, per germline (reference sequence). Trimming stripped 1 base from V and 5 bases from J, with 14 bases between. CDR3 region: CASSQGNWGDETQYF. The CDR3, as DNA: TGTGCCAGCAGCCAAGGAAATTGGGGGGACGAGACCCAGTACTTC.

This chain connects TRBV18 to TRBJ2-3, with 14 bases fitting TRBD2. Germline V gene lookup returns CDR1 KGHSH and CDR2 LQKENI. This CDR3 region has 19 residues. J gave up 4 bases and V 2 bases, and 11 bases lay outside the gene matches. In nucleotides, the CDR3 is TGTGCCAGCTCACCATACACTCGGACTAGCGGGAGGTCCGCAGATACGCAGTATTTT. Protein product: CASSPYTRTSGRSADTQYF.

The rearrangement uses TRBV6-5 and TRBJ1-2; D gene unclear. Trimming pared 5 bases from V and 0 bases from J, leaving 13 bases between. This CDR3 is 15 amino acids long. Germline V gene sequence: CDR1 MNHEY, CDR2 SVGAGI. CDR3 sequence: CASSRSLLANYGYTF. In DNA, the CDR3 is TGTGCCAGCAGTCGGTCGCTCTTAGCTAACTATGGCTACACCTTC.

This clone occurred once. The J gene is TRBJ1-1, the V gene TRBV18, with 12 bases aligning to TRBD1. This CDR3 has 16 amino acids. The V and J ends lost 3 bases and 7 bases, in that order; junction bases with no gene match: 9. In germline, CDR1 is KGHSH, CDR2 LQKENI. This CDR3 reads CASSPRGTGGSGEAFF. In DNA form, the CDR3 reads TGTGCCAGCTCACCGAGAGGGACAGGGGGCTCGGGTGAAGCTTTCTTT.

The genes are TRBV13 and TRBJ2-1, with 7 bases identical to TRBD1. Trimming cost V 4 bases and J 3 bases; bases outside gene matches: 12. Germline V CDR1 and CDR2: PRHDT, FYEKMQ (reference sequence). There are 17 residues in the CDR3. The CDR3 coding sequence is TGTGCCAGCAGCTCCCACCAACAGGGGAGAATCTACAATGAGCAGTTCTTC. It specifies CASSSHQQGRIYNEQFF.

V is TRBV24-1 and J is TRBJ2-1; the match to TRBD2 covers 8 bases. The CDR3 length is 16 residues. V dropped 3 bases and J dropped 2; count of bases not matched to a gene: 5. Germline V lookup: CDR1 KGHDR, CDR2 SFDVKD. The CDR3 DNA sequence: TGTGCCACCAGTGATGGGCTAGCGGGCACCTACAATGAGCAGTTCTTC. Amino acid sequence: CATSDGLAGTYNEQFF.

This chain links TRBV2 with TRBJ2-3; TRBD2 matches at 8 bases. The V gene's germline CDR1 is SNHLY and CDR2 FYNNEI. The CDR3 sequence is 14 residues long. V lost 8 bases to trimming and J lost 7 bases; unmatched junction nucleotides: 11. Here the CDR3 reads CASSRAGVGNTQYF. In DNA, the CDR3 is TGTGCCAGCTCGCGAGCGGGAGTGGGGAATACGCAGTATTTT.